Detailed here is one T cell receptor beta chain. Its antigen is currently unknown. One end of the junction varies from germline; a read error may be responsible. This sample was included in a study of T cell repertoires in cytomegalovirus infection. About the study: CMV infection and matching HLA type were both indicated by public TCR beta signatures.

Study-level findings and limits: Dominating the ex vivo response were HLA-C-restricted CMV-specific TCR beta clonotypes. Identification of carriers of CMV plus the relevant HLA was achieved through cumulative public TCR beta family frequency.

The length of the CDR3 is 14 residues. Germline V gene lookup returns CDR1 LNHDA and CDR2 SQIVND (reference sequence). TCRdb used MiXCR to reprocess the reads, holding one entry per CDR3 protein. This table holds hundreds of thousands of distinct CDR3 sequences, approximately 30% found once. This sequence originates from a human donor in good health (CMV status not recorded). Some clones in this sample may be carry-over from other donors' samples. Input material: PBMCs. The chain employs TRBV19 and TRBJ1-5; D possibly corresponds to TRBD1 (6 bases). The CDR3, as DNA: TGTGCCAGTAGTACACAGACAGGCAATCAGCCCAAGCATTTT. Protein: CASSTQTGNQPKHF.